The subject of this entry is one TCR beta chain. Here immunoSEQ multiplex PCR was the method, and the copy in TCRdb shows in-frame clones only, minus some. The sample has approximately 250,000 clones, over 80% seen once; the top ten hold roughly 3.9%. Recruitment covered roughly 24 US areas and drew participants whose ages spanned roughly 18 to 90 years. Cohort allocation depended upon clinical history that participants reported. V lost 4 bases to trimming and J lost 2 bases; unmatched junction nucleotides: 13. The CDR3 is 17 residues long. Germline V gene lookup returns CDR1 SQVTM and CDR2 ANQGSEA. This record comes from a study of blood T cell repertoires in COVID-19. Study as a whole: COVID-19 samples from acute and convalescent phases originated in the United States, Italy and Spain.

J is TRBJ2-3 and V is TRBV29-1, with TRBD2 matching 9 bases. This receptor was obtained from a woman in her twenties or thirties with acute COVID-19. The sequenced sample consisted of PBMCs or T cells enriched from blood (not recorded which). The CDR3 region is CSVAKAASGIFTDTQYF. The CDR3, as DNA: TGCAGCGTTGCAAAGGCGGCTAGCGGGATATTCACAGATACGCAGTATTTT.